This T cell receptor (beta chain) is from a study of blood T cell repertoires in COVID-19. Study details: Samples taken during acute and convalescent COVID-19 were collected in the United States, Italy and Spain. In each case, the material was cDNA or gDNA derived from T cells, B-cell-depleted T cells, or PBMCs.

Trimming took off 0 bases at V and 5 bases at J, with 11 bases between the two ends. Germline V gives CDR1 KGHSY, CDR2 FQNENV. CDR3 size: 15 residues. How the authors handled the data: Reference gene primer amplification yielded estimated nucleated cell counts. TCRdb keeps only in-frame clones here, not all; method: immunoSEQ multiplex PCR. V and J calls and clone size come straight from that table; D and trimming were deduced from the DNA. The data hold over 45,000 clones, with roughly four fifths observed a single time. This rearrangement joins TRBV16 to TRBJ2-1, with unresolved D. This clonotype was sampled from a woman aged 55 to 70 with acute or convalescent COVID-19. Input material: peripheral blood. The CDR3 here is CASSQSNSRNNEQFF. The CDR3 DNA reads as TGTGCCAGCAGCCAATCGAACTCCCGAAACAATGAGCAGTTCTTC.